The 22 T cell receptor beta chains below come from one sample, sequenced in a study of blood T cells in healthy people across ages (dated by TCRdb to between 2014 and 2017). The library was prepared using 5' RACE. The listed sequencing device is Illumina HiSeq 2500. A second PCR of about 6 to 12 cycles was performed with a sample-barcoded 5' primer and a J-beta primer mix. Using fastp at Q25 and MiXCR, TCRdb reprocessed the public reads and kept productive beta chains. Every entry covers one CDR3 protein and lists the most common genes and DNA from its rows. Counted in this sample were fewer than 1,000,000 distinct CDR3 sequences; 40% to 50% of them appeared once. The ten most abundant clones make up approximately 19% of the sample. The sequenced material came from blood. The receptors derive from a man between 60 and 70 years old in good health.

As DNA, the CDR3 is TGTGCCAGCAGAAGACTAGCGGTGGCCTACAATGAGCAGTTCTTC. It translates to CASRRLAVAYNEQFF. The chain recombines TRBV6-6 with TRBJ2-1; TRBD2 aligns across 9 bases. In germline, CDR1 is MNHNY, CDR2 SVGAGI (reference sequence). Trimming cost V 6 bases and J 2 bases; bases outside gene matches: 5. CDR3 length: 15 amino acids.

This clonotype appeared a few times. The CDR3 DNA is TGTGCCAGCAGCGCGAGAATAGAAAGGACTAGCACAGATACGCAGTATTTT. Translated, it gives CASSARIERTSTDTQYF. This chain joins TRBV13 and TRBJ2-3; possible D gene TRBD2, 5 bases. The CDR3 extends over 17 amino acids. CDR1 is PRHDT and CDR2 is FYEKMQ in the germline V gene (reference sequence). V was cut by 5 bases and J by 0 bases, with 18 bases left in between.

The rearrangement joins TRBV12-3 or TRBV12-4 to TRBJ2-7, with D unresolved. CDR3 size: 13 residues. V lost 3 bases and J lost 3, with 9 bases in between. CDR3 sequence: CASSFSGNYEQYF. The DNA of the CDR3 is TGTGCCAGCAGTTTCTCAGGAAACTACGAGCAGTACTTC.

This clonotype was picked up a small number of times. The chain joins TRBV6-2 or TRBV6-3 to TRBJ1-5; no definite D call. CDR1 and CDR2 (germline): MNHEY, SVGEGT. The V end was cut by 0 bases, the J end by 1 base, with 4 bases between. The CDR3 has 14 amino acids. The CDR3 DNA reads as TGTGCCAGCAGTTACTCGATGAGCAATCAGCCCCAGCATTTT. Its protein is CASSYSMSNQPQHF.

This clonotype was seen only once. V is TRBV5-1 and J is TRBJ2-5; possible D gene TRBD1, 6 bases. This CDR3 is built from 14 residues. V lost 2 bases, J lost 6 bases, and 14 bases lay in between. Germline V lookup: CDR1 SGHRS, CDR2 YFSETQ. This CDR3 is CASSFAGERQTQYF. CDR3 coding DNA: TGCGCCAGCAGCTTTGCAGGGGAGAGGCAGACCCAGTACTTC.

The V and J genes are TRBV5-1 and TRBJ2-1, with D perhaps TRBD1 (6 bases). The DNA end is a closer match to TRBJ2-7, so the J assignment may be wrong. The CDR3 has 13 amino acids. Germline CDR1 SGHRS, CDR2 YFSETQ. The CDR3 loop is CASSSQGNNEQYF. DNA of the CDR3: TGCGCCAGCAGCTCGCAGGGGAACAATGAGCAGTACTTC.

This clonotype was observed many times. This chain connects TRBV4-1 to TRBJ1-5; no definite D call. Trimming took off 0 bases at V and 4 bases at J, with 4 bases between the two ends. Germline loops: CDR1 MGHRA, CDR2 YSYEKL. CDR3 length: 13 residues. The CDR3 region has the DNA TGCGCCAGCAGCCAAGATACGAATCAGCCCCAGCATTTT. It specifies CASSQDTNQPQHF.

This clonotype was picked up a small number of times. The chain combines TRBV10-2 with TRBJ2-1; no reliable D call. V dropped 3 bases and J dropped 10 bases, with 13 bases sitting between them. Germline CDR1 and CDR2: WSHSY and SAAADI. This CDR3 has 13 residues. This CDR3 is CASSDLSLEEQFF. The CDR3 bases are TGCGCCAGCAGTGATTTGAGTTTAGAGGAGCAGTTCTTC.

The chain employs TRBV5-6 and TRBJ2-5; D tentatively fits TRBD1 or TRBD2 (5 bases each). V gave up 4 bases and J gave up 1 base, with 14 bases separating them. CDR3 length equals 15 residues. Germline V gene data show CDR1 as SGHDT and CDR2 as YYEEEE. CDR3 sequence: CASSIWSGTQETQYF. The CDR3 DNA reads TGTGCCAGCAGCATTTGGTCTGGGACCCAAGAGACCCAGTACTTC.

This clonotype has more than one count but fewer than ten. The chain employs TRBV4-3 and TRBJ2-2; no clear D. Germline loops: CDR1 LGHNA, CDR2 YSLEER. This CDR3 is built from 16 residues. Trimming took 0 bases from V and 1 from J, leaving 9 bases between them. CDR3 sequence (DNA): TGCGCCAGCAGCCAAGACCGAACAATGAACACCGGGGAGCTGTTTTTT. Protein sequence: CASSQDRTMNTGELFF.

The genes are TRBV7-2 and TRBJ2-3, with TRBD1 matching 11 bases. V was pared by 5 bases and J by 3 bases, with 4 bases of the junction left unmatched. The V gene's germline CDR1 is SGHTA and CDR2 FQGNSA. This CDR3 has 15 residues. DNA of the CDR3: TGTGCCAGCAGCCGGGACAGGGGGTGGACAGATACGCAGTATTTT. It codes for CASSRDRGWTDTQYF.

The CDR3 coding sequence is TGTGCCTGGAGCTCAGGGAGCTCTGGAGGGACCCAGTACTTC. Translating it yields CAWSSGSSGGTQYF. This rearrangement joins TRBV30 to TRBJ2-5; D is possibly TRBD1 or TRBD2 (5 bases each). Trimming removed 3 bases at V and 7 bases at J, with 18 bases between. The CDR3 is 14 amino acids. In germline, CDR1 is GTSNPN, CDR2 SVGIG (reference sequence).

This clonotype showed up many times. It is unclear where the CDR3 begins or ends on the DNA, so no DNA is shown, and the CDR3 is as TCRdb lists it. The rearrangement uses TRBV5-1 and TRBJ2-5; the table's D call of TRBD1 was not tested on the DNA. Germline values: CDR1 SGHRS, CDR2 YFSETQ. 13 amino acids form the CDR3, both terminal residues included. CDR3 sequence: CASSFGPGETQYF.

This clonotype was recorded a few times. The chain has TRBV7-6 and TRBJ2-5, with D tentatively TRBD2 (5 bases). The CDR3 loop spans 16 amino acids. The germline CDR1 and CDR2 sequences are SGHVS and FNYEAQ. The V end lost 5 bases, the J end lost 1 base, and 17 bases lay between the germline ends. The CDR3 region is CASSGRGQATQETQYF. CDR3 nucleotide sequence: TGTGCCAGCAGCGGTCGAGGGCAGGCAACCCAAGAGACCCAGTACTTC. The whole variable domain, remainder taken from reference TRBV7-6 and TRBJ2-5, is GAGVSQSPRYKVTKRGQDVALRCDPISGHVSLYWYRQALGQGPEFLTYFNYEAQQDKSGLPNDRFSAERPEGSISTLTIQRTEQRDSAMYRCASSGRGQATQETQYFGPGTRLLVL.

This clonotype was recorded only once. The chain employs TRBV11-2 and TRBJ2-7; D perhaps matches TRBD2 (5 bases). Germline-derived CDR1 and CDR2 are SGHAT and FQNNGV. The CDR3 covers 16 residues. V lost 5 bases, J lost 3 bases, and 20 bases lay in between. The CDR3, as DNA: TGTGCCAGCAGCCCCCGGGGTAGCGTTATCATCTACGAGCAGTACTTC. Translating it yields CASSPRGSVIIYEQYF. Together with reference TRBV11-2 and TRBJ2-7, the CDR3 gives the full variable domain: EAGVAQSPRYKIIEKRQSVAFWCNPISGHATLYWYQQILGQGPKLLIQFQNNGVVDDSQLPKDRFSAERLKGVDSTLKIQPAKLEDSAVYLCASSPRGSVIIYEQYFGPGTRLTVT.

This chain connects TRBV3-1 to TRBJ2-5, with a weak D call TRBD2 (6 bases). The CDR3 runs 12 residues. Germline values: CDR1 LGHDT, CDR2 YNNKEL (reference sequence). The ends were cut back, 4 bases at V and 11 bases at J, with 14 bases in the middle. CDR3 sequence (DNA): TGTGCCAGCAGCCGGGGGGATCTAGGGCAGTACTTC. This gives the protein CASSRGDLGQYF.

CDR3 sequence: CASSGQPNTGELFF. The CDR3 nucleotides read TGTGCCAGCAGTGGGCAGCCGAACACCGGGGAGCTGTTTTTT. This chain joins TRBV6-1 and TRBJ2-2; D unresolved. The CDR3 consists of 14 residues. V was clipped by 4 bases and J by 0 bases, with 6 bases between them. Germline CDR1 reads MNHNS; CDR2 reads SASEGT.

This clonotype was recorded many times. The V call is TRBV10-1, the J call TRBJ2-7; the D gene is possibly TRBD2 (5 bases). CDR1 is WNHNN and CDR2 is SYGVQD in the germline V gene (reference sequence). The length of the CDR3 is 12 residues. V lost 8 bases and J 4 bases, leaving 12 bases between the germline ends. For the CDR3, the DNA is TGCGCCAGCGGAGAGTCGGGGTACGAGCAGTACTTC. The encoded protein is CASGESGYEQYF.

This chain uses TRBV9 with TRBJ2-1, with 9 positions matching TRBD2. The germline CDR1 and CDR2 sequences are SGDLS and YYNGEE. The trim removed 1 base at V and 7 bases at J, leaving 3 bases unmatched. This CDR3 spans 14 amino acids. CDR3 protein: CASSVLAGSNEQFF. Here the CDR3 DNA reads TGTGCCAGCAGCGTACTAGCGGGGTCGAATGAGCAGTTCTTC.

This clonotype showed up just a few times. The J gene is TRBJ2-4, the V gene TRBV11-2, with D possibly called TRBD1 or TRBD2 (5 bases each). The J call may be faulty, since TRBJ2-7 better matches the DNA end. This CDR3 contains 15 residues. Germline CDR1 reads SGHAT; CDR2 reads FQNNGV. CDR3 sequence: CASSLVGATGDEQYF. CDR3 nucleotide sequence: TGTGCCAGCAGCTTAGTCGGGGCAACTGGGGACGAGCAGTACTTC.

V usage is TRBV24-1 and J usage is TRBJ1-5; no clear D gene. With 0 bases removed from V and 6 bases from J, the gap between germline ends came to 14 bases. The CDR3 covers 16 residues. Germline V lookup: CDR1 KGHDR, CDR2 SFDVKD. The CDR3 nucleotides are TGTGCCACCAGTGATTTGCAATCTGGGCTGGGTCAGCCCCAGCATTTT. This codes for CATSDLQSGLGQPQHF.

A note on this clonotype: At one end, the junction sequence differs from germline, possibly due to a read error. This chain joins TRBV5-1 and TRBJ2-6, with a possible D match to TRBD2 (6 bases). CDR3 length equals 15 residues. Germline CDR1 SGHRS, CDR2 YFSETQ. The CDR3 bases are TGCGCCAGCGGGCGGGATCTCTCTGGGGCCAACGGCCTGACTTTC. It yields the protein CASGRDLSGANGLTF.